One T cell receptor beta chain is described in this entry. The V and J ends lost 8 bases and 3 bases, in that order; junction bases with no gene match: 3. CDR1 and CDR2 (germline): ENHRY, SYGVKD. The CDR3 consists of 14 residues. With a J-beta primer mix and a sample-barcoded 5' primer, a second PCR ran about 7 to 12 cycles. A template-switch adaptor with 12 random nucleotides tagged each cDNA molecule. TCRdb processed the 5' RACE reads anew with MiXCR; each CDR3 protein has one entry. The sample consists of hundreds of thousands of distinct CDR3 sequences, around 50% of them appearing once. Healthy Caucasians from Russia aged about 6 to 100 served as donors. The sample belongs to a study of blood T cells in healthy people across ages. Study details: T cells yielded about one barcoded beta molecule per two cells through template switching.

This chain links TRBV10-3 with TRBJ2-1; 11 nucleotides line up with TRBD1. The TCR was taken from a man aged 35 to 55 in good health. The sequenced sample was blood. Written as DNA, the CDR3 is TGTGCCATCGGACAGGGGGCGATCTACAATGAGCAGTTCTTC. The encoded protein is CAIGQGAIYNEQFF.